Each of the 23 T cell receptor beta chains below was sequenced from the same sample in a study of control samples from healthy donors and cancer patients. Clones were sequenced by immunoSEQ multiplex PCR, and TCRdb holds only the in-frame ones, with some missing. The profile covers about 130,000 clones, with about 94% appearing a single time and 14% taken by the ten largest. Sample: PBMCs. The receptors were gathered from a man aged 55 to 70 with colorectal cancer.

V is TRBV10-2 and J is TRBJ2-7, with 13 bases matching TRBD2. With 9 bases clipped from V and 7 bases from J, the junction kept 15 bases outside the gene matches. The germline V gene encodes CDR1 WSHSY and CDR2 SAAADI. CDR3 length equals 16 residues. The CDR3 loop is CASKQPTSGGVGEQYF. The CDR3 bases are TGCGCCAGTAAACAGCCCACTAGCGGGGGGGTCGGAGAGCAGTACTTC.

The genes are TRBV4-1 and TRBJ1-3; no definite D call. The length of the CDR3 is 16 residues. In germline, CDR1 is MGHRA, CDR2 YSYEKL. V was trimmed by 3 bases and J by 2 bases, leaving 14 bases between them. In DNA, the CDR3 is TGCGCCAGCAGCCACTACGGGAGCCAGACTGGAAACACCATATATTTT. Protein product: CASSHYGSQTGNTIYF.

Comments on this clone: Different DNA sequences within this sample yield the same CDR3. The J gene is TRBJ2-5, the V gene TRBV30; D is unresolved. The germline V and J ends were trimmed by 5 bases and 5 bases, with 9 bases remaining between them. Germline CDR1 GTSNPN, CDR2 SVGIG (reference sequence). CDR3 size: 11 residues. For the CDR3, the DNA is TGTGCCTGGGAGGCGGTGGAGACCCAGTACTTC. Protein: CAWEAVETQYF.

The chain employs TRBV4-1 and TRBJ1-2, with D possibly matching TRBD1 (5 bases). V lost 1 base, J lost 2 bases, and 14 bases lay in between. This CDR3 is built from 16 residues. The germline V gene has CDR1 MGHRA and CDR2 YSYEKL. CDR3 in DNA: TGCGCCAGCAGCCAAGCTTCCTTCGGGGGGAACTATGGCTACACCTTC. Protein: CASSQASFGGNYGYTF.

The chain employs TRBV28 and TRBJ1-2; no firm D call. The germline CDR1 and CDR2 sequences are MDHEN and SYDVKM. This CDR3 spans 11 amino acids. V gave up 11 bases and J gave up 2 bases, with 9 bases separating them. CDR3 DNA sequence: TGTGCCTCTCTGGGCAACTATGGCTACACCTTC. This encodes CASLGNYGYTF.

This chain links TRBV19 with TRBJ2-1, with 7 bases matching TRBD1. Losses at the gene ends were 3 bases for V and 7 bases for J; bases not matched to a gene: 12. The V gene's germline CDR1 is LNHDA and CDR2 SQIVND (reference sequence). The CDR3 totals 16 residues. The CDR3 loop is CASSISRDSLWNEQFF. CDR3 DNA: TGTGCCAGTAGTATCAGTAGGGACAGCCTTTGGAATGAGCAGTTCTTC.

The V gene is TRBV4-3, the J gene TRBJ2-7, with TRBD1 identical over 7 bases. Germline V gene lookup returns CDR1 LGHNA and CDR2 YSLEER. J lost 6 bases, V lost 2 bases, and 7 bases had no gene match. This CDR3 region has 14 residues. The CDR3 reads CASSQIEGAVEQYF. The CDR3 DNA follows: TGCGCCAGCAGCCAAATTGAGGGGGCGGTCGAGCAGTACTTC.

V is TRBV7-9 and J is TRBJ2-2; no firm D call. This CDR3 region has 14 residues. CDR1 is SEHNR and CDR2 is FQNEAQ in the germline V gene (reference sequence). Trimming removed 1 base from V and 6 bases from J, with 9 bases in between. The CDR3 sequence is CASSLGVGSGELFF. CDR3 nucleotides: TGTGCCAGCAGCTTAGGAGTGGGTTCCGGGGAGCTGTTTTTT.

The CDR3 loop is CASRGQGPLFF. The DNA of the CDR3 is TGTGCCAGCAGGGGGCAAGGGCCACTGTTTTTT. This chain connects TRBV12-3 or TRBV12-4 to TRBJ1-4; D may be TRBD1 (5 bases). The CDR3 length is 11 residues. V was trimmed by 6 bases and J by 13 bases, leaving 12 bases between them.

The CDR3 protein is CASSGGLARNEQFF. The CDR3 region has the DNA TGTGCCAGCAGCGGGGGACTAGCGAGGAATGAGCAGTTCTTC. This sequence joins TRBV5-5 and TRBJ2-1, with 10 bases matching TRBD2. Germline loops: CDR1 SGHKS, CDR2 YYEKEE (reference sequence). The CDR3 has 14 residues. V trimming: 4 bases; J trimming: 7 bases; junction bases outside the gene matches: 5.

V gene TRBV5-1 combines with J gene TRBJ1-2; 8 bases agree with TRBD1. The CDR3 consists of 14 residues. Per the germline V gene, CDR1 is SGHRS and CDR2 is YFSETQ. V was clipped by 0 bases and J by 7 bases; unmatched bases: 5. The CDR3 bases are TGCGCCAGCAGCTTGGTCCCGGACAGGGCTGGCTACACCTTC. This translates into CASSLVPDRAGYTF.

J is TRBJ1-2 and V is TRBV10-3; 9 bases line up with TRBD1. The V segment lost 3 bases and the J segment 7 bases; nucleotides outside the gene matches: 12. CDR1 and CDR2 from the germline V gene are ENHRY and SYGVKD. This CDR3 is 16 amino acids long. The DNA of the CDR3 is TGTGCCATCAGTGACCTAAATGCACAGGGGGCGGGTGGCTACACCTTC. Translated: CAISDLNAQGAGGYTF.

The genes are TRBV19 and TRBJ2-7; 10 nucleotides align to TRBD1. This CDR3 has 17 amino acids. Germline loops: CDR1 LNHDA, CDR2 SQIVND (reference sequence). V lost 5 bases and J lost 0; bases outside the gene matches: 10. CDR3: CASSDLSRTGGSYEQYF. The CDR3 region has the DNA TGTGCCAGTAGTGATCTCTCAAGGACAGGGGGCTCCTACGAGCAGTACTTC.

The V gene is TRBV5-1, the J gene TRBJ1-1, with a possible D match to TRBD1 (5 bases). From germline, CDR1 is SGHRS and CDR2 YFSETQ. V shed 4 bases and J shed 1 base, with 14 bases lying between them. The CDR3 runs 15 residues. DNA of the CDR3: TGCGCCAGCAGCCATCTAGACAGACAGAACACTGAAGCTTTCTTT. This codes for CASSHLDRQNTEAFF.

This clone has only one observation. The V and J genes are TRBV3-1 (or the pseudogene TRBV3-2) and TRBJ2-7; D gene ambiguous. Trimming took 4 bases from V and 0 from J, leaving 7 bases between them. Germline assignment: CDR1 LGHDT and CDR2 YNNKEL (reference sequence). The CDR3 sequence is 13 residues long. The CDR3 region has the DNA TGTGCCAGCAGCCGTCGCGGCTCCTACGAGCAGTACTTC. Encoded protein: CASSRRGSYEQYF.

V and J are TRBV7-9 and TRBJ1-1, with D uncertain. The CDR3 is 12 amino acids. Germline V gene lookup returns CDR1 SEHNR and CDR2 FQNEAQ (reference sequence). Deletions cut 4 bases from V and 2 bases from J, with 5 bases between. The CDR3 spells CASSWENTEAFF. CDR3 DNA sequence: TGTGCCAGCAGCTGGGAAAACACTGAAGCTTTCTTT.

This chain joins TRBV9 and TRBJ1-2; a weak D match, TRBD1 (5 bases). V was trimmed by 4 bases and J by 8 bases, leaving 18 bases between them. The CDR3 runs 14 residues. Germline V gene sequence: CDR1 SGDLS, CDR2 YYNGEE. The CDR3: CASSSSTGLKGYTF. As DNA, the CDR3 is TGTGCCAGCAGCTCGAGTACAGGTCTGAAAGGCTACACCTTC.

The chain joins TRBV20-1 to TRBJ2-5; TRBD2 agrees at 8 bases. The V gene end was trimmed by 3 bases and the J gene end by 5 bases; junction bases not matched to a gene: 14. CDR3 length: 16 amino acids. Germline values: CDR1 DFQATT, CDR2 SNEGSKA (reference sequence). CDR3 sequence reads: CSASGGSGTSGETQYF. For the CDR3, the DNA is TGCAGTGCTAGTGGGGGTAGCGGGACCTCAGGGGAGACCCAGTACTTC.

Comment on this clone: Relative to the germline gene, one junction end is altered; a read error may explain this. This chain links TRBV5-6 with TRBJ2-7; TRBD2 matches 10 bases. There are 14 residues in the CDR3. Germline CDR1 is SGHDT and CDR2 is YYEEEE. CDR3 sequence (DNA): TGTGCCAGCAGAGCGGGGGGGCCCTCCGACGAGCAGTACTTC. Translation gives CASRAGGPSDEQYF.

V gene TRBV7-9 combines with J gene TRBJ2-3; maybe TRBD1 (7 bases). V lost 5 bases and J lost 2, with 17 bases in between. The CDR3 consists of 16 residues. CDR1 is SEHNR, CDR2 FQNEAQ, per germline (reference sequence). The CDR3, as DNA: TGTGCCAGCAGCCCTCGACAGGGAGGTTTCACAGATACGCAGTATTTT. It codes for CASSPRQGGFTDTQYF.

This chain links TRBV5-3 with TRBJ1-3; the match to TRBD1 covers 12 bases. TRBV5-3 is an ORF, and what it does is uncertain. The CDR3 has 18 residues. Losses at the gene ends were 0 bases for V and 4 bases for J; bases not matched to a gene: 8. The CDR3: CARSLALRDRGQGNTIYF. CDR3 sequence (DNA): TGTGCCAGAAGCTTGGCGCTTCGGGACAGGGGGCAAGGAAACACCATATATTTT.

The gene calls are TRBV21-1 and TRBJ1-1. TRBV21-1 constitutes a pseudogene. CDR3 size: 14 residues. CDR3: CASSNDGKDTEAFF. Here the CDR3 DNA reads TGTGCCAGCAGCAATGACGGAAAGGACACTGAAGCTTTCTTT.

This chain joins TRBV7-9 and TRBJ1-2, with 9 bases that match TRBD1. Germline-derived CDR1 and CDR2 are SEHNR and FQNEAQ (reference sequence). V gave up 5 bases and J gave up 8 bases; unmatched junction bases: 9. The CDR3 extends over 14 amino acids. CDR3 coding DNA: TGTGCCAGCAGCACCGGACAGGGGACAGACGGCTACACCTTC. Its protein product is CASSTGQGTDGYTF.